These 9 T cell receptor beta chains share one sample of origin, sequenced in a study of PD-L1 blockade in urothelial cancer. The assay was immunoSEQ multiplex PCR, and TCRdb's table has in-frame clones only and misses some. The sample lists 60,000 or so clones, over 70% occurring once. Sequenced here: PBMCs, sampled around atezolizumab (anti-PD-L1) treatment. The receptor set was obtained from a man aged 65 to 85 with urothelial cancer.

The chain carries TRBV20-1 and TRBJ1-2; D remains ambiguous. Germline CDR1 is DFQATT and CDR2 is SNEGSKA (reference sequence). The V gene lost 6 bases and the J gene lost 4 bases, with 9 bases spanning the gap. CDR3 size: 11 residues. CDR3 region: CSAVGSYGYTF. CDR3 in DNA: TGCAGTGCGGTAGGGAGCTATGGCTACACCTTC.

The chain employs TRBV6-1 and TRBJ2-1, with D unclear. The CDR3 has 14 residues. Germline V CDR1 and CDR2: MNHNS, SASEGT. V lost 3 bases, J lost 4 bases, and 10 bases lay in between. CDR3 nucleotide sequence: TGTGCCAGCAGTGATTGGCACCTGTACAATGAGCAGTTCTTC. Encoded protein: CASSDWHLYNEQFF.

V and J are TRBV4-1 and TRBJ1-1; the match to TRBD1 covers 9 bases. Looked up from germline, CDR1 is MGHRA and CDR2 is YSYEKL. The CDR3 is 17 residues long. V lost 3 bases and J lost 2; bases outside the gene matches: 10. CDR3 coding DNA: TGCGCCAGCAGCCATTCTTTTATGGACAGGGGAAACACTGAAGCTTTCTTT. This sequence encodes CASSHSFMDRGNTEAFF.

The rearrangement uses TRBV5-1 and TRBJ2-3; D might be TRBD2 (6 bases). The germline V and J ends were trimmed by 6 bases and 1 base, with 12 bases remaining between them. Germline lookup yields CDR1 SGHRS and CDR2 YFSETQ. The CDR3 is 14 amino acids. CDR3 sequence: CASIRSGGTDTQYF. The CDR3 DNA reads as TGCGCCAGCATTCGTTCGGGGGGCACAGATACGCAGTATTTT.

This clone showed up just once. The chain carries TRBV27 and TRBJ2-1; 14 nucleotides align to TRBD2. The CDR3 is 16 amino acids. The J segment lost 8 bases and the V segment lost 5 bases, leaving 8 bases of the junction unmatched. CDR1 and CDR2 from the germline V gene are MNHEY and SMNVEV (reference sequence). The CDR3 loop reads CASSHSGTSGRHEQFF. The DNA of the CDR3 is TGTGCCAGCAGTCATTCCGGGACTAGCGGGAGACATGAGCAGTTCTTC.

Only one count was recorded for this clone. The chain couples TRBV9 to TRBJ1-2; D remains unclear. Germline CDR1 and CDR2: SGDLS and YYNGEE. Trimming left V 2 bases short and J 2 bases short, with 10 bases between. The CDR3 length is 14 residues. For the CDR3, the DNA is TGTGCCAGCAGCGTTGGAGGGATAAACTATGGCTACACCTTC. Protein product: CASSVGGINYGYTF.

V is TRBV5-3 and J is TRBJ2-5, with D perhaps matching TRBD2 (6 bases). TRBV5-3 has ORF status, its function being uncertain. The CDR3 runs 14 residues. Trimming took 0 bases from V and 5 from J, leaving 11 bases between them. The CDR3 sequence: CARSLAGEGETQYF. The CDR3 DNA is TGTGCCAGAAGCTTGGCGGGAGAGGGGGAGACCCAGTACTTC.

The chain combines TRBV29-1 with TRBJ2-5; 8 bases agree with TRBD1. Looked up from germline, CDR1 is SQVTM and CDR2 is ANQGSEA. CDR3 length: 12 amino acids. Germline trimming cut 8 bases from V and 4 bases from J; bases unmatched to any gene: 6. CDR3 sequence reads: CSTRQGPETQYF. In DNA, the CDR3 is TGCAGCACTAGACAGGGGCCAGAGACCCAGTACTTC.

The rearrangement links TRBV2 to TRBJ1-1; 8 bases match TRBD1. CDR3 length: 15 residues. Germline V lookup: CDR1 SNHLY, CDR2 FYNNEI. The V segment lost 5 bases and the J segment 4 bases; nucleotides outside the gene matches: 9. The CDR3 loop reads CASSPRGRGPTEAFF. The CDR3 DNA follows: TGTGCCAGCAGTCCTAGGGGCAGGGGGCCCACTGAAGCTTTCTTT.